This entry features one TCR beta chain sequence. Its specificity is unknown. Within the sample, other DNA sequences also encode this same CDR3. The sample comes from a study of a mutant IDH1 vaccine in newly diagnosed glioma. Across the whole study: Of treated patients, around 60% were men and approximately 40% women, averaging about 37 years. The earlier regimen, radiotherapy, temozolomide, or both, was most often both.

Time point reported: week 47, end of study. Vaccination used 300 ug of mutant IDH1 20-mer peptide per dose, with topical imiquimod. The donor cohort comprised cases of new WHO grade 3 or 4 IDH1-mutant, ATRX-lost astrocytoma. The V gene end was trimmed by 0 bases and the J gene end by 8 bases; junction bases not matched to a gene: 3. The CDR3 length is 14 residues. The germline V gene has CDR1 SGHRS and CDR2 YFSETQ. Here immunoSEQ multiplex PCR was the method, and the copy in TCRdb shows in-frame clones only, minus some. The sample shows 10,000 to 14,000 clones, around 82% of them seen only once. The TCR originated in a man between 25 and 39 years old with glioma. The chain uses TRBV5-1 and TRBJ1-4; TRBD1 aligns across 8 bases. This specimen consisted of PBMCs, obtained from a glioma patient whose treatment included an IDH1 peptide vaccine. The CDR3 nucleotides are TGCGCCAGCAGCTTGGGGACAGGGCGGGAAAAACTGTTTTTT. Its protein product is CASSLGTGREKLFF. Full variable domain (rest looked up from reference TRBV5-1 and TRBJ1-4): KAGVTQTPRYLIKTRGQQVTLSCSPISGHRSVSWYQQTPGQGLQFLFEYFSETQRNKGNFPGRFSGRQFSNSRSEMNVSTLELGDSALYLCASSLGTGREKLFFGSGTQLSVL.